Below are 23 T cell receptor beta chains sequenced from a single sample in a study of T cells in Graves' hyperthyroidism and ophthalmopathy. Amplification targeted TCR beta CDR3 regions from RNA transcripts. TCR CDR3 regions were first amplified by RT-PCR with HTBI primers. MiXCR, run by TCRdb on the multiplex PCR reads, gives a single entry per CDR3 protein. The sample includes approximately 640,000 distinct CDR3 sequences, roughly 45% of them seen just once. Sequencing was performed on peripheral blood or thyroid tissue (not recorded which). Source of these receptors: an adult man with Graves' disease, either hyperthyroidism or ophthalmopathy (not recorded which).

Points on this clonotype: This CDR3 fails to terminate in the conserved phenylalanine or tryptophan, so it likely reflects a read error. No DNA is shown, since the ends of the CDR3 on it are uncertain; the CDR3 is the one TCRdb lists. This chain links TRBV25-1 with TRBJ1-4; the D segment call TRBD1 is taken from the table without a DNA check. Looked up from germline, CDR1 is MGHDK and CDR2 is SYGVNS. The CDR3 is 10 amino acids in total, end residues counted. CDR3: CASSEWGELS.

The genes are TRBV5-4 and TRBJ1-2; D ambiguous. This CDR3 is 15 amino acids long. Germline loops: CDR1 SGHNT, CDR2 YYREEE (reference sequence). Trimming removed 0 bases from V and 0 bases from J, with 9 bases in between. The CDR3 sequence: CASSLEHPANYGYTF. The CDR3 DNA reads TGTGCCAGCAGCTTGGAACACCCTGCTAACTATGGCTACACCTTC.

This clonotype was detected many times. This chain links TRBV6-5 with TRBJ1-3; TRBD1 agrees at 7 bases. This CDR3 contains 17 residues. V dropped 5 bases and J dropped 4; count of bases not matched to a gene: 14. Germline CDR1 is MNHEY and CDR2 is SVGAGI. CDR3 DNA sequence: TGTGCCAGCAGTCGGAACCCGGGACAGCTTGTCGGAAACACCATATATTTT. Amino acid sequence: CASSRNPGQLVGNTIYF.

This clonotype was seen only a few times. The J gene is TRBJ1-1, the V gene TRBV2; 7 nucleotides line up with TRBD1. Germline CDR1 reads SNHLY; CDR2 reads FYNNEI. The CDR3 is 13 amino acids. V shed 7 bases and J 4 bases; nucleotides not matched to a gene: 6. DNA of the CDR3: TGTGCCAGCAATATTCAGGGGGGCACTGAAGCTTTCTTT. Translating it yields CASNIQGGTEAFF.

The chain couples TRBV5-1 to TRBJ1-6; D might be TRBD1 (6 bases). Germline CDR1 is SGHRS and CDR2 is YFSETQ. The CDR3 is made up of 16 amino acids. Trimming left V 5 bases short and J 9 bases short, with 21 bases between. The CDR3 protein is CASRLRTAPEGSPLHF. CDR3 in DNA: TGCGCCAGCAGACTTCGGACAGCCCCCGAAGGTTCACCCCTCCACTTT.

This clonotype was picked up one time. V usage is TRBV29-1 and J usage is TRBJ1-1, with a weak D call TRBD1 (5 bases). CDR1 and CDR2 from the germline V gene are SQVTM and ANQGSEA. The CDR3 covers 11 residues. The V gene lost 8 bases and the J gene lost 3 bases, with 10 bases spanning the gap. The CDR3 is CSWGVDTEAFF. DNA of the CDR3: TGCAGCTGGGGCGTGGACACTGAAGCTTTCTTT.

V usage is TRBV20-1 and J usage is TRBJ2-7, with TRBD2 as a possible D gene (6 bases). This CDR3 comprises 15 residues. The V end was cut by 3 bases, the J end by 0 bases, with 15 bases between. Germline V gene data show CDR1 as DFQATT and CDR2 as SNEGSKA (reference sequence). CDR3 amino acids: CSASPRGLISYEQYF. The DNA of the CDR3 is TGCAGTGCTAGTCCCCGGGGGTTGATCTCCTACGAGCAGTACTTC.

The V and J genes are TRBV7-9 and TRBJ1-4; 7 positions agree with TRBD1. The germline gives CDR1 SEHNR, CDR2 FQNEAQ (reference sequence). The CDR3 is made up of 16 amino acids. V dropped 2 bases and J dropped 6; count of bases not matched to a gene: 9. CDR3 DNA sequence: TGTGCCAGCAGCTTATCCCCCGGGACAGCGGATGAAAAACTGTTTTTT. Amino acids: CASSLSPGTADEKLFF. The full variable domain, its missing parts supplied by reference TRBV7-9 and TRBJ1-4, is DTGVSQNPRHKITKRGQNVTFRCDPISEHNRLYWYRQTLGQGPEFLTYFQNEAQLEKSRLLSDRFSAERPKGSFSTLEIQRTEQGDSAMYLCASSLSPGTADEKLFFGSGTQLSVL.

This clonotype has just one count. The V gene is TRBV20-1, the J gene TRBJ1-5; 7 bases match TRBD1. Germline trimming cut 5 bases from V and 4 bases from J; bases unmatched to any gene: 2. This CDR3 has 12 amino acids. From germline, CDR1 is DFQATT and CDR2 SNEGSKA (reference sequence). CDR3 in amino acids: CSAVQGNQPQHF. Here the CDR3 DNA reads TGCAGTGCTGTACAGGGGAATCAGCCCCAGCATTTT.

This clonotype appeared a single time. The chain has TRBV25-1 and TRBJ1-2; D remains unclear. The CDR3 length is 13 residues. Germline CDR1 and CDR2: MGHDK and SYGVNS. The CDR3 spells CVQKWTANYGYTF. In DNA, the CDR3 is TGTGTCCAGAAGTGGACGGCTAACTATGGCTACACCTTC.

This clonotype was detected once. The V call is TRBV29-1, the J call TRBJ2-7; D gene ambiguous. Trimming left V 4 bases short and J 0 bases short, with 16 bases between. There are 15 residues in the CDR3. Germline assignment: CDR1 SQVTM and CDR2 ANQGSEA. CDR3 in amino acids: CSVAGVGTTSYEQYF. The CDR3 DNA follows: TGCAGCGTTGCAGGCGTGGGCACTACCTCCTACGAGCAGTACTTC.

This chain joins TRBV2 and TRBJ1-3, with TRBD1 matching 7 bases. J gave up 4 bases and V 1 base, and 4 bases lay outside the gene matches. The CDR3 has 15 amino acids. The germline CDR1 and CDR2 sequences are SNHLY and FYNNEI. As DNA, the CDR3 is TGTGCCAGCAGTGAAGAGGGGGCGACAGGAAACACCATATATTTT. Translation gives CASSEEGATGNTIYF. Full variable domain (missing parts from reference TRBV2 and TRBJ1-3): EPEVTQTPSHQVTQMGQEVILRCVPISNHLYFYWYRQILGQKVEFLVSFYNNEISEKSEIFDDQFSVERPDGSNFTLKIRSTKLEDSAMYFCASSEEGATGNTIYFGEGSWLTVV.

J is TRBJ1-1 and V is TRBV10-3, with 10 bases lining up with TRBD1. The CDR3 has 14 amino acids. The germline CDR1 and CDR2 sequences are ENHRY and SYGVKD. The junction had 7 bases not matched to a gene; V was cut back by 4 bases and J by 8 bases. The CDR3 nucleotides read TGTGCCATCAGTGGGCTACTGGGACAGGGGGAAGCTTTCTTT. It codes for CAISGLLGQGEAFF.

The rearrangement uses TRBV10-3 and TRBJ2-7; perhaps TRBD1 as D (6 bases). CDR1 ENHRY and CDR2 SYGVKD come from the germline V gene. V lost 1 base and J 6 bases, leaving 13 bases between the germline ends. CDR3 length equals 14 residues. The CDR3 nucleotides read TGTGCCATCAGTGAGTACAGGGACGCATTCGAGCAGTACTTC. It translates to CAISEYRDAFEQYF.

This clonotype showed up just a few times. The chain has TRBV12-3 or TRBV12-4 and TRBJ1-4; TRBD1 matches at 7 bases. V trimming: 8 bases; J trimming: 4 bases; junction bases outside the gene matches: 10. The CDR3 loop spans 15 amino acids. The CDR3 is CASFQSGTDNEKLFF. As DNA, the CDR3 is TGTGCCAGCTTCCAATCCGGGACAGATAATGAAAAACTGTTTTTT.

In its sample, this clonotype was seen many times. The chain recombines TRBV2 with TRBJ2-7; the D is unclear. Germline assignment: CDR1 SNHLY and CDR2 FYNNEI. The length of the CDR3 is 11 residues. Deletions cut 2 bases from V and 9 bases from J, with 8 bases between. The CDR3 nucleotides read TGTGCCAGCAGTGAACTCCGGACGCAGTACTTC. Translated: CASSELRTQYF.

This chain uses TRBV10-3 with TRBJ1-2, with no clear D. The CDR3 totals 12 residues. Trimming stripped 10 bases from V and 0 bases from J, with 9 bases between. The germline CDR1 and CDR2 sequences are ENHRY and SYGVKD. CDR3 amino acids: CATKGTNYGYTF. The DNA of the CDR3 is TGTGCCACTAAAGGGACTAACTATGGCTACACCTTC.

V is TRBV10-3 and J is TRBJ1-2; no clear D. Germline-derived CDR1 and CDR2 are ENHRY and SYGVKD. Trimming stripped 4 bases from V and 2 bases from J, with 8 bases between. The CDR3 totals 13 residues. The CDR3 nucleotides are TGTGCCATCAGTGTGGACGGAAACTATGGCTACACCTTC. It is translated as CAISVDGNYGYTF.

The chain recombines TRBV2 with TRBJ1-1, with 7 positions matching TRBD1. Germline V gives CDR1 SNHLY, CDR2 FYNNEI. This CDR3 has 14 amino acids. V dropped 5 bases and J dropped 3; count of bases not matched to a gene: 6. DNA of the CDR3: TGTGCCAGCAGTCTGGGACAGCCCTACACTGAAGCTTTCTTT. It yields the protein CASSLGQPYTEAFF.

This clonotype was seen a handful of times. The chain links TRBV7-2 to TRBJ2-3; D might be TRBD2 (6 bases). In germline, CDR1 is SGHTA, CDR2 FQGNSA. The CDR3 covers 13 residues. V dropped 0 bases and J dropped 6 bases, with 7 bases sitting between them. CDR3 residues: CASSLAGGDTQYF. CDR3 coding DNA: TGTGCCAGCAGCTTAGCGGGAGGCGATACGCAGTATTTT.

This chain connects TRBV7-6 to TRBJ1-6; 8 nucleotides line up with TRBD1. The CDR3 has 14 amino acids. CDR1 SGHVS and CDR2 FNYEAQ come from the germline V gene. Germline trimming cut 4 bases from V and 8 bases from J; bases unmatched to any gene: 4. The CDR3, as DNA: TGTGCCAGCAGCTCGGGGACAGGTTATTCACCCCTCCACTTT. This gives the protein CASSSGTGYSPLHF.

Note on this clonotype: A much more abundant neighbour one base away suggests this may be a read error. This rearrangement joins TRBV7-6 to TRBJ2-5, with no clear D. CDR1 SGHVS and CDR2 FNYEAQ come from the germline V gene. This CDR3 region has 13 residues. The CDR3 DNA reads TGTGCCAGCAGCCAAGTGGCCCAAGAGACCCAGTGCTTC. Protein: CASSQVAQETQCF.

This clonotype was counted at least ten times. The rearrangement joins TRBV10-3 to TRBJ1-5; a weak D match, TRBD1 (5 bases). The CDR3 length is 15 residues. V was trimmed by 3 bases and J by 3 bases, leaving 12 bases between them. Germline values: CDR1 ENHRY, CDR2 SYGVKD. This chain's CDR3 is CAISESDSINQPQHF. In DNA form, the CDR3 reads TGTGCCATCAGTGAATCTGACAGCATCAATCAGCCCCAGCATTTT.